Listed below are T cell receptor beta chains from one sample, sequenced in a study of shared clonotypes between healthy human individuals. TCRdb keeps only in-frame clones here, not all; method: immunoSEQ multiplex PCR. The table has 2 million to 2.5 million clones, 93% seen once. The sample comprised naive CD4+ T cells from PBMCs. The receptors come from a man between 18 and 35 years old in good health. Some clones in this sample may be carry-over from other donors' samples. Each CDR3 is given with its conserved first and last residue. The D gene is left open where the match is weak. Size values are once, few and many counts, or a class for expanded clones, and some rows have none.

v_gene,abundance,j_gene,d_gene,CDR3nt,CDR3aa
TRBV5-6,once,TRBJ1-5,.,TGTGCCAGCAGCTTGGACCGGAATCAGCCCCAGCATTTT,CASSLDRNQPQHF
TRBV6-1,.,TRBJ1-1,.,TGTGCCAGCAGTATGGACAGCTCGATGAACACTGAAGCTTTCTTT,CASSMDSSMNTEAFF
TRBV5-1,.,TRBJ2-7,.,TGCGCCAGCAGCCAAATGGGACCGGACTCCTACGAGCAGTACTTC,CASSQMGPDSYEQYF
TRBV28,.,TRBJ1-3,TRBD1,TGTGCCAGCAGTCGTGCCGGGACAGCCGGAAACACCATATATTTT,CASSRAGTAGNTIYF
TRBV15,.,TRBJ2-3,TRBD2,TGTGCCACCAGCAAGGCCACTAGCGGGATTCTAGGCACAGATACGCAGTATTTT,CATSKATSGILGTDTQYF
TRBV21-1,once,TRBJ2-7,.,TGTGCCAGCAGACCCTCAGATCCGAGCTCCTACGAGCAGTACTTC,CASRPSDPSSYEQYF
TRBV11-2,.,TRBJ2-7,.,TGTGCCAGCAGCTCAGGACGGTATTCCTACGAGCAGTACTTC,CASSSGRYSYEQYF
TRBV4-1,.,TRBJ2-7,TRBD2,TGCGCCAGCAGCCATCGACTAGCGGGAGATTCCTACGAGCAGTACTTC,CASSHRLAGDSYEQYF
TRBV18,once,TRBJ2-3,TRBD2,TGTGCCAGCTCACCACCGTATGGGGGAGGGCCGACAGATACGCAGTATTTT,CASSPPYGGGPTDTQYF
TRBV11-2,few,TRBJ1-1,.,TGTGCCAGCAGCTTCGATAGCACTTCGGCTGAAGCTTTCTTT,CASSFDSTSAEAFF
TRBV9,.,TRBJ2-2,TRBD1,TGTGCCAGCAGCCTCCGGGACAGGATCGCCGGGGAGCTGTTTTTT,CASSLRDRIAGELFF
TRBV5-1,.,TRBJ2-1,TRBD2,TGCGCCAGCAGCTTGGGACTAGCGGGAGGGCCGATGTTCTTC,CASSLGLAGGPMFF
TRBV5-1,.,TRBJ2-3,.,TGCGCCAGCAGCTTGGGGCCTCTTGTGGGAGGAACAGATACGCAGTATTTT,CASSLGPLVGGTDTQYF
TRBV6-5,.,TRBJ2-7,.,TGTGCCAGCAGTTACTCGATTGGGACCTACCCCTACGAGCAGTACTTC,CASSYSIGTYPYEQYF
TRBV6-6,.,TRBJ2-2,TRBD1,TGTGCCAGCAGTAGACCGGGACAGTCGAACACCGGGGAGCTGTTTTTT,CASSRPGQSNTGELFF
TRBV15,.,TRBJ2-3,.,TGTGCCACCAGCAGTGGCGCAGATACGCAGTATTTT,CATSSGADTQYF
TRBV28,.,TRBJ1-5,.,TGTGCCACCACGGGGCGGCAGGGGAGTCAGCCCCAGCATTTT,CATTGRQGSQPQHF
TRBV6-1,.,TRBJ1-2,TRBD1,TGTGCCAGCAGAGGCGCAGGGGGTTTTTATGGCTACACCTTC,CASRGAGGFYGYTF
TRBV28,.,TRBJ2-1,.,TGTGCCAGCAGTCCACGAGGGAGTTACAATGAGCAGTTCTTC,CASSPRGSYNEQFF
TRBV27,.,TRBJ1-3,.,TGTGCCAGCAGTTCGGGAACCTCTGGAAACACCATATATTTT,CASSSGTSGNTIYF
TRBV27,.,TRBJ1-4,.,TGTGCCAGCAGCCGTCGGATAGTGGGATTAAGGGCTAATGAAAAACTGTTTTTT,CASSRRIVGLRANEKLFF
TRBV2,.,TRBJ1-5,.,TGTGCCAGCAGCGTCGAGAAGAATCAGCCCCAGCATTTT,CASSVEKNQPQHF
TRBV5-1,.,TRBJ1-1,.,TGCGCCAGCAGCTTAACCGGACCGGCCACTGAAGCTTTCTTT,CASSLTGPATEAFF
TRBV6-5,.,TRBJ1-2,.,TGTGCCAGCACTAATCTCCTAGGGAGCCTCTATGGCTACACCTTC,CASTNLLGSLYGYTF
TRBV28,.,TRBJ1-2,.,TGTGCCAGTTTCCCCACAACTCGGGGGGGTGGCTACACCTTC,CASFPTTRGGGYTF
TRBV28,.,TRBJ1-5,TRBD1,TGTGCCAGCAGTTTGGGCGGGACAGATAATCAGCCCCAGCATTTT,CASSLGGTDNQPQHF
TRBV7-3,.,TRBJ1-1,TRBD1,TGTGCCAGCAGCTTCGACAGGACAGGGCTAACTTTCTTT,CASSFDRTGLTFF
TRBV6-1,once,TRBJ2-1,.,TGTGCCAGCAGTGGGGGGGATGGGGACCAGTCCTACAATGAGCAGTTCTTC,CASSGGDGDQSYNEQFF
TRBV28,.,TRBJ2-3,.,TGTGCCAGCAGCCCAGGGGTACCAGATACGCAGTATTTT,CASSPGVPDTQYF
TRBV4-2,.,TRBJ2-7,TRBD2,TGTGCCAGCAGCCAAGACTCCATAGCGGGGAGATACGAGCAGTACTTC,CASSQDSIAGRYEQYF
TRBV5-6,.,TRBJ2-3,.,TGTGCCAGCAGCCCTAGGGGACCAGGGGTCGCGGCGACAGATACGCAGTATTTT,CASSPRGPGVAATDTQYF
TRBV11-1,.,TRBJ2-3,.,TGTGCCAGCAGCTTAGGGGTGGGAGGAATAGATACGCAGTATTTT,CASSLGVGGIDTQYF
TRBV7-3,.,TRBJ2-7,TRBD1,TGTGCCAGCGGCCGGGACAGGGGACTCGAGCAGTACTTC,CASGRDRGLEQYF
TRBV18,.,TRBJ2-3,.,TGTGCCAGCTCACCACAAAAGTCAGATACGCAGTATTTT,CASSPQKSDTQYF
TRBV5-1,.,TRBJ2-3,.,TGCGCCAGCAGCTCCCCGTGGAGCACAGATACGCAGTATTTT,CASSSPWSTDTQYF
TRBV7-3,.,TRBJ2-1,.,TGTGCCAGCAGCCCTTTGGGGGGCGGGACGGTAAATGAGCAGTTCTTC,CASSPLGGGTVNEQFF
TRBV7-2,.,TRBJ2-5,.,TGTGCCAGCAGCTCGACAGAAGCTTACCAAGAGACCCAGTACTTC,CASSSTEAYQETQYF
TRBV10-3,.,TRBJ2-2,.,TGTGCCATCAGTGACCGTGGAGGCGGGGTGAACACCGGGGAGCTGTTTTTT,CAISDRGGGVNTGELFF
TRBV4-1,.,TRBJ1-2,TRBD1,TGCGCCAGCAGCCCTCTGGGACAGCGAAAGGGCTATGGCTACACCTTC,CASSPLGQRKGYGYTF
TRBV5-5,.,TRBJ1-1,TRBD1,TGTGCCAGCAGGCGGGGGACAGGGCCAAATGAAGCTTTCTTT,CASRRGTGPNEAFF
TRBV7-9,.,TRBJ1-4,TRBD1,TGTGCCAGCAGCACTCGGACAGGGTTAGGCGAAAAACTGTTTTTT,CASSTRTGLGEKLFF
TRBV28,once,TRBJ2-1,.,TGTGCCAGCAGTTTGTGGGAGAGAACCTACAATGAGCAGTTCTTC,CASSLWERTYNEQFF
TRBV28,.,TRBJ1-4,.,TGTGCCAGCAGTCTGGGATCTACTAATGAAAAACTGTTTTTT,CASSLGSTNEKLFF
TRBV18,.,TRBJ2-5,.,TGTGCCAGCTCACCACAATTGACTCAGGGACTTCAAGAGACCCAGTACTTC,CASSPQLTQGLQETQYF
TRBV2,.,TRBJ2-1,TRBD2,TGTGCCAGCAGTGATAGGGGACTAGCGGGAGAGGCGTTCTTC,CASSDRGLAGEAFF
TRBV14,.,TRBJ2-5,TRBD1,TGTGCCAGCAGCCAAGTCGGACAGGGAAAAGAGACCCAGTACTTC,CASSQVGQGKETQYF
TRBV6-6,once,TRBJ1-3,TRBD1,TGTGCCAGCAGTCCCGGGACAGCCTCTGGAAACACCATATATTTT,CASSPGTASGNTIYF
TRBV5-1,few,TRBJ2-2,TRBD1,TGCGCCAGCAGCTTCCAGGGGGCGGACACCGGGGAGCTGTTTTTT,CASSFQGADTGELFF
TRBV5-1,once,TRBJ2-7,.,TGCGCCAGCAGCTTGGAGGGTAGCGGAAACTACGAGCAGTACTTC,CASSLEGSGNYEQYF
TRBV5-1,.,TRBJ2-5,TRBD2,TGCGCCAGCAGCCCCGGACTAGCGGATCTCCAAGAGACCCAGTACTTC,CASSPGLADLQETQYF